Below, 16 T cell receptor beta chains from the same sample are listed, as sequenced in a study of blood T cell repertoires in COVID-19. Libraries were prepared by immunoSEQ multiplex PCR; TCRdb keeps only in-frame clonotypes and omits some of them. The repertoire includes fewer than 60,000 clones, about 80% of them detected once, and roughly 3.9% sits in the top ten. Sequencing used peripheral blood. The receptors derive from a man aged 55 to 69 with acute or convalescent COVID-19.

The V gene is TRBV24-1, the J gene TRBJ1-2; 11 bases are shared with TRBD1. Germline V lookup: CDR1 KGHDR, CDR2 SFDVKD. Trimming took 3 bases from V and 6 from J; bases not matched to a gene: 11. CDR3 length equals 17 residues. The CDR3 bases are TGTGCCACCAGTGATCCCACTCGTGGACAGGGGGCGGATGGCTACACCTTC. Protein product: CATSDPTRGQGADGYTF.

V and J are TRBV10-3 and TRBJ1-1; D possibly corresponds to TRBD1 (5 bases). This CDR3 region has 14 residues. Germline assignment: CDR1 ENHRY and CDR2 SYGVKD. The V and J ends lost 9 bases and 4 bases respectively, with 18 bases between them. The DNA of the CDR3 is TGTGCCATTACGGACACCCAGGGCAGCACTGAAGCTTTCTTT. Protein: CAITDTQGSTEAFF.

The V call is TRBV7-3, the J call TRBJ2-3; 8 nucleotides align to TRBD2. Germline-derived CDR1 and CDR2 are SGHTA and FQGTGA. This CDR3 has 13 residues. The ends lost 5 bases at V and 8 bases at J; junction bases unmatched: 6. The CDR3 DNA is TGTGCCAGCAGCCCTTCCGCGGGGGGTACGCAGTATTTT. Translation: CASSPSAGGTQYF.

The chain's CDR3 is CAWRRAAGNTIYF. The CDR3 DNA reads TGTGCCTGGAGGAGGGCGGCTGGAAACACCATATATTTT. The chain recombines TRBV30 with TRBJ1-3, with no clear D. Germline V lookup: CDR1 GTSNPN, CDR2 SVGIG (reference sequence). The CDR3 contains 13 residues. Trimming took 3 bases from V and 2 from J, leaving 8 bases between them.

This clone has a handful of counts. This chain uses TRBV5-1 with TRBJ1-1; 8 bases align to TRBD1. Germline CDR1 and CDR2: SGHRS and YFSETQ. J was trimmed by 4 bases and V by 3 bases; bases with no gene match: 5. There are 14 residues in the CDR3. CDR3 amino acids: CASSYGQGSTEAFF. CDR3 nucleotides: TGCGCCAGCAGCTACGGACAGGGTTCCACTGAAGCTTTCTTT.

In nucleotides, the CDR3 is TGTGCCACCAGTGATCCCAGGGGACCTAGCACAGATACGCAGTATTTT. Amino acid sequence: CATSDPRGPSTDTQYF. The chain combines TRBV24-1 with TRBJ2-3, with D tentatively TRBD1 (6 bases). This CDR3 spans 16 amino acids. Germline lookup yields CDR1 KGHDR and CDR2 SFDVKD. V lost 3 bases, J lost 0 bases, and 12 bases lay in between.

This clone was detected a few times. The chain is built from TRBV27 and TRBJ1-1, with 8 bases identical to TRBD1. The V gene's germline CDR1 is MNHEY and CDR2 SMNVEV (reference sequence). The CDR3 runs 11 residues. The junction had 0 bases not matched to a gene; V was cut back by 4 bases and J by 8 bases. The CDR3 coding sequence is TGTGCCAGCAGTTCAGGGGGCGAAGCTTTCTTT. Translation gives CASSSGGEAFF.

The chain has TRBV27 and TRBJ2-5, with D tentatively TRBD1 (5 bases). Trimming removed 7 bases at V and 5 bases at J, with 17 bases between. CDR1 is MNHEY, CDR2 SMNVEV, per germline (reference sequence). CDR3 length: 14 amino acids. The CDR3 loop reads CASKQDPTRETQYF. CDR3 DNA: TGTGCCAGCAAACAGGATCCCACGCGGGAGACCCAGTACTTC.

The CDR3 sequence is CASSVEEFAINSPLHF. In nucleotides, the CDR3 is TGTGCCAGCAGCGTAGAAGAGTTCGCAATCAATTCACCCCTCCACTTT. This chain links TRBV9 with TRBJ1-6, with D hard to call. CDR3 length: 16 residues. V was clipped by 0 bases and J by 7 bases, with 14 bases between them. Germline lookup yields CDR1 SGDLS and CDR2 YYNGEE.

The chain recombines TRBV19 with TRBJ1-1; tentative D call: TRBD1 (5 bases). The V and J ends lost 10 bases and 1 base respectively, with 19 bases between them. Germline V gives CDR1 LNHDA, CDR2 SQIVND (reference sequence). The CDR3 is 15 amino acids. The CDR3 here is CATLPRGGRNTEAFF. CDR3 nucleotide sequence: TGTGCCACCCTCCCGCGGGGGGGTAGGAACACTGAAGCTTTCTTT. Full variable domain (outside the CDR3, taken from reference TRBV19 and TRBJ1-1): DGGITQSPKYLFRKEGQNVTLSCEQNLNHDAMYWYRQDPGQGLRLIYYSQIVNDFQKGDIAEGYSVSREKKESFPLTVTSAQKNPTAFYLCATLPRGGRNTEAFFGQGTRLTVV.

The V call is TRBV6-5, the J call TRBJ1-3, with D hard to call. With 6 bases removed from V and 2 bases from J, the gap between germline ends came to 14 bases. Germline values: CDR1 MNHEY, CDR2 SVGAGI. The CDR3 has 15 residues. Written as DNA, the CDR3 is TGTGCCAGCAGCCTAACAGCCATCCCTGGAAACACCATATATTTT. This gives the protein CASSLTAIPGNTIYF.

The rearrangement links TRBV28 to TRBJ2-7, with D perhaps TRBD1 (6 bases). V dropped 2 bases and J dropped 1 base, with 12 bases sitting between them. The germline CDR1 and CDR2 sequences are MDHEN and SYDVKM. This CDR3 is 15 amino acids long. The CDR3 coding sequence is TGTGCCAGCAGTTTAGGGGGCCTCATTTCCTACGAGCAGTACTTC. Protein: CASSLGGLISYEQYF.

The chain uses TRBV21-1 and TRBJ1-5. TRBV21-1 represents a pseudogene. CDR3 length: 15 residues. CDR3 nucleotides: TGTGCCAGCAGCACTATAGTTTCTAGCAATCAGCCCCAGCATTTT. Protein product: CASSTIVSSNQPQHF.

The table lists this clone with a few counts. V gene TRBV12-3 or TRBV12-4 combines with J gene TRBJ1-1; D unclear. This CDR3 has 12 residues. Trimming shortened V by 4 bases and J by 4 bases, and 7 bases separated the two germline ends. DNA of the CDR3: TGTGCCAGCAGTTGGAGCGGCACTGAAGCTTTCTTT. Translating it yields CASSWSGTEAFF.

This chain uses TRBV21-1 with TRBJ1-2. TRBV21-1 is a pseudogene. The CDR3 covers 10 residues. For the CDR3, the DNA is TGTGCCAGTGGGGGGGGAGGCTACACCTTC. Translation gives CASGGGGYTF.

The chain employs TRBV5-4 and TRBJ2-3, with 11 bases lining up with TRBD1. The germline V gene has CDR1 SGHNT and CDR2 YYREEE (reference sequence). The CDR3 is 14 amino acids. The ends lost 4 bases at V and 4 bases at J; junction bases unmatched: 2. The CDR3 reads CASSRDRGADTQYF. CDR3 nucleotides: TGTGCCAGCAGCCGGGACAGGGGGGCAGATACGCAGTATTTT. Using reference TRBV5-4 and TRBJ2-3 for the parts outside the CDR3, the full variable domain is ETGVTQSPTHLIKTRGQQVTLRCSSQSGHNTVSWYQQALGQGPQFIFQYYREEENGRGNFPPRFSGLQFPNYSSELNVNALELDDSALYLCASSRDRGADTQYFGPGTRLTVL.